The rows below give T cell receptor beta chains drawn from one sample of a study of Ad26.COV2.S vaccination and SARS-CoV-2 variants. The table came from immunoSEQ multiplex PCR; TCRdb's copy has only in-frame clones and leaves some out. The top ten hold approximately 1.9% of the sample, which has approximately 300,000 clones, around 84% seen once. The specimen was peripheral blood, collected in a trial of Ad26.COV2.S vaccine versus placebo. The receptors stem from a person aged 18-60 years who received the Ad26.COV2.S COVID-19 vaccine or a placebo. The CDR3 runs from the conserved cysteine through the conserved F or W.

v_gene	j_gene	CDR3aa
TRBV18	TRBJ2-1	CASSPPGGGDEQFF
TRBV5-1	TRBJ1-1	CASSPGGGNTEAFF
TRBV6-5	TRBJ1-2	CASKRQGIYGYTF
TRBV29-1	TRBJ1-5	CSVGDGYQPQHF
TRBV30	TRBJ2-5	CAWSNSETQYF
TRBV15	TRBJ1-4	CATSIRDRREKLFF
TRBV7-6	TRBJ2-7	CASSLGLASYEQYF
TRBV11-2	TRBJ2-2	CASSTDMNTGELFF
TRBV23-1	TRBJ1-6	CASETAGENSPLHF
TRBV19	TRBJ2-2	CASSGGDLANTGELFF
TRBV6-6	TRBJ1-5	CASSRSDRGIGQPQHF
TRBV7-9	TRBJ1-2	CAIDGNYGYTF
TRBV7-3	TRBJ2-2	CASSANGGANTGELFF
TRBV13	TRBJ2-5	CASSLGWLQETQYF
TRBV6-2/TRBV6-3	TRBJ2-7	CASSYRRWTGANEQYF
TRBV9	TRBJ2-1	CASSLRPGVSYNEQFF
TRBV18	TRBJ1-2	CASSPPRGDNYGYTF
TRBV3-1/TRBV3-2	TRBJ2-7	CASSPGIVYEQYF
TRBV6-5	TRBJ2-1	CASSTFDEQFF
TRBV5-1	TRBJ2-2	CASSFRDPSTGELFF
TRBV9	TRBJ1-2	CASSVGGINYGYTF
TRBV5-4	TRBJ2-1	CASSLAQAGIEQFF
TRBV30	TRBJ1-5	CAWATGANQPQHF
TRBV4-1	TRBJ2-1	CASSPQRGGDDEQFF
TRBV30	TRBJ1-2	CAWSAGEGYNYGYTF
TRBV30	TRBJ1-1	CAWTGRLNTEAFF
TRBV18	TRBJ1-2	CASSPESEASYGYTF
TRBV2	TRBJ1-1	CASSGTQNTEAFF